This T cell receptor beta chain was profiled in a study of CD8 T cells in ankylosing spondylitis. Trimming left V 2 bases short and J 6 bases short, with 8 bases between. This CDR3 comprises 13 residues. From germline, CDR1 is LGHDT and CDR2 YNNKEL (reference sequence). It was by quantitative 5'-RACE with molecular barcodes that TCR beta libraries were made. TCRdb re-analysed the 5' RACE reads in MiXCR, keeping a single row per CDR3 protein. There are more than 250,000 distinct CDR3 sequences in the sample; 6.5% to 10% occur only once, and more than 12% lies in the top ten. General study findings and limits: Earlier literature documents some of the motif variants in reactive arthritis synovial fluid and blood. Typical of ankylosing spondylitis blood, it appeared, was a TCR beta motif of under 10 highly homologous variants. Reportedly, disease-linked clones are significantly enriched in ankylosing spondylitis patients' matched synovial fluid.

This clonotype was counted ten times or more. Its antigen is still unknown. Sequencing was performed on blood, either unsorted or a sorted T cell fraction (not recorded which). The V gene is TRBV3-1, the J gene TRBJ1-5; D is undetermined. The origin of this receptor is a male donor with ankylosing spondylitis. The chain's CDR3 is CASSQLVSQPQHF. CDR3 DNA: TGTGCCAGCAGCCAATTGGTTTCTCAGCCCCAGCATTTT.